Below, 12 T cell receptor beta chains from the same sample are listed, as sequenced in a study of blood T cell repertoires in COVID-19. Using immunoSEQ multiplex PCR, the repertoire was profiled, and TCRdb retains in-frame clones only, with some absent. The repertoire holds about 200,000 clones, with 80% to 95% as singletons. Sequencing was performed on peripheral blood. The receptors originated from a man over 45 with acute or convalescent COVID-19.

The V gene is TRBV10-3, the J gene TRBJ2-2; perhaps TRBD1 as D (6 bases). V was clipped by 5 bases and J by 2 bases, with 12 bases between them. There are 15 residues in the CDR3. Germline CDR1 reads ENHRY; CDR2 reads SYGVKD. CDR3 DNA: TGTGCCATCAGTCCCGGGACATCTAACACCGGGGAGCTGTTTTTT. Protein product: CAISPGTSNTGELFF.

J is TRBJ1-2 and V is TRBV3-1 (or the pseudogene TRBV3-2); TRBD1 agrees at 8 bases. Germline CDR1 reads LGHDT; CDR2 reads YNNKEL (reference sequence). This CDR3 comprises 15 residues. J was trimmed by 8 bases and V by 0 bases; bases with no gene match: 8. The CDR3 region has the DNA TGTGCCAGCAGCCAAGACGGACAGGGACGCGGGGGCTACACCTTC. It specifies CASSQDGQGRGGYTF.

The chain employs TRBV12-3 or TRBV12-4 and TRBJ1-1; TRBD1 agrees at 7 bases. This CDR3 has 13 residues. V shed 5 bases and J 10 bases; nucleotides not matched to a gene: 10. The CDR3 region has the DNA TGTGCCAGCAGTAGAGGACAGGCACAGGGAGCTTTCTTT. It yields the protein CASSRGQAQGAFF.

The chain recombines TRBV11-2 with TRBJ2-2; 11 nucleotides line up with TRBD1. CDR1 is SGHAT and CDR2 is FQNNGV in the germline V gene. The V segment lost 4 bases and the J segment 5 bases; nucleotides outside the gene matches: 9. This CDR3 spans 17 amino acids. CDR3 sequence (DNA): TGTGCCAGCAGCTCAGTGCTCGGGACAGGGGGAACCGGGGAGCTGTTTTTT. It yields the protein CASSSVLGTGGTGELFF.

V gene TRBV7-2 combines with J gene TRBJ1-5; tentative D call: TRBD1 (5 bases). V was shortened by 5 bases and J by 1 base, with 9 bases between the two germline ends. This CDR3 has 14 amino acids. Germline CDR1 is SGHTA and CDR2 is FQGNSA. The CDR3 DNA reads as TGTGCCAGCAGCGAAGACAGAAGCAATCAGCCCCAGCATTTT. Translated: CASSEDRSNQPQHF.

This clone was picked up one time. The chain has TRBV28 and TRBJ1-1; D possibly corresponds to TRBD1 (5 bases). CDR1 MDHEN and CDR2 SYDVKM come from the germline V gene. Between the trimmed V and J ends, which lost 5 bases and 2 bases, there was a span of 15 bases. The CDR3 length is 15 residues. The CDR3 region has the DNA TGTGCCAGCAGTCCCCCGGACAAGAGAAACACTGAAGCTTTCTTT. Protein product: CASSPPDKRNTEAFF.

The rearrangement uses TRBV5-4 and TRBJ2-5, with D maybe TRBD1 (5 bases). With 2 bases removed from V and 5 bases from J, the gap between germline ends came to 10 bases. The germline V gene has CDR1 SGHNT and CDR2 YYREEE (reference sequence). The CDR3 sequence is 13 residues long. In nucleotides, the CDR3 is TGTGCCAGCAGCTTTGTGGGGCGGGAGACCCAGTACTTC. This codes for CASSFVGRETQYF.

The V call is TRBV6-6, the J call TRBJ1-1; D unclear. This CDR3 comprises 13 residues. V lost 6 bases, J lost 0 bases, and 8 bases lay in between. Germline assignment: CDR1 MNHNY and CDR2 SVGAGI (reference sequence). The CDR3 bases are TGTGCCAGCAGCGCGATCTTGAACACTGAAGCTTTCTTT. This encodes CASSAILNTEAFF.

The V call is TRBV14, the J call TRBJ1-2; 7 nucleotides line up with TRBD1. Germline V gene data show CDR1 as SGHDN and CDR2 as FVKESK. The ends lost 4 bases at V and 5 bases at J; junction bases unmatched: 1. This CDR3 is built from 12 residues. As DNA, the CDR3 is TGTGCCAGCAGCCCGACAGGGTATGGCTACACCTTC. This codes for CASSPTGYGYTF.

J is TRBJ1-4 and V is TRBV2, with TRBD1 as a possible D gene (5 bases). CDR1 and CDR2 (germline): SNHLY, FYNNEI. The CDR3 loop spans 14 amino acids. V was cut by 4 bases and J by 5 bases, with 11 bases left in between. CDR3: CASSGGMGNEKLFF. The CDR3 DNA sequence: TGTGCCAGCAGTGGGGGCATGGGAAATGAAAAACTGTTTTTT.

The chain has TRBV7-9 and TRBJ2-1; possibly TRBD1 for D (5 bases). Trimming removed 0 bases from V and 0 bases from J, with 9 bases in between. The germline V gene encodes CDR1 SEHNR and CDR2 FQNEAQ (reference sequence). The length of the CDR3 is 16 residues. The CDR3 DNA reads as TGTGCCAGCAGCTTAGCGGGGCAGGGCTCCTACAATGAGCAGTTCTTC. This codes for CASSLAGQGSYNEQFF.

In its sample, this clone was seen a few times. This chain's CDR3 is CASSIAGPGVSGNTIYF. DNA of the CDR3: TGTGCCAGCAGCATTGCGGGTCCAGGGGTTTCTGGAAACACCATATATTTT. The rearrangement links TRBV7-2 to TRBJ1-3; possibly TRBD1 for D (6 bases). The CDR3 spans 17 residues. CDR1 SGHTA and CDR2 FQGNSA come from the germline V gene. With 5 bases removed from V and 1 base from J, the gap between germline ends came to 18 bases.